This T cell receptor beta chain was identified in a study of cytomegalovirus exposure and HLA in healthy donors. Across the whole study: A preliminary data release comprised tens of millions of unique TCRs obtained from HLA-typed donors. Findings and limits, study-wide: A list of more than 150 TCR beta chains associated with cytomegalovirus was given. In a later analysis, at a false discovery rate of 0.05, approximately 15,000 TCR beta sequences matched HLA alleles.

Trimming removed 5 bases at V and 0 bases at J, with 10 bases between. The CDR3 covers 15 residues. Germline V CDR1 and CDR2: SEHNR, FQNEAQ (reference sequence). Comments on this clone: Its target is unknown.

This PCR relied on a set of 60 Vbeta primers and 13 Jbeta primers. Using immunoSEQ multiplex PCR, the repertoire was profiled, and TCRdb retains in-frame clones only, with some absent. The sample has approximately 170,000 clones, around four fifths seen once. The TCR was taken from a man in his fifties or sixties in good health and CMV-seropositive. The chain has TRBV7-9 and TRBJ2-2; D gene ambiguous. The source material was PBMCs. CDR3 bases: TGTGCCAGCAGCCACAGAAGGACGAACACCGGGGAGCTGTTTTTT. It yields the protein CASSHRRTNTGELFF.